The 29 T cell receptor beta chains below were found in one sample sequenced in a study of blood T cell repertoires in COVID-19. Only in-frame clones appear in the TCRdb table, and some are missing; sequencing was by immunoSEQ multiplex PCR. The repertoire holds about 100,000 clones, with approximately 89% as singletons. Sequencing was done on a sample of peripheral blood. The receptors come from a man in his sixties with acute or convalescent COVID-19.

The chain links TRBV5-1 to TRBJ1-1; TRBD1 matches 9 bases. V trimming: 2 bases; J trimming: 6 bases; junction bases outside the gene matches: 8. The germline V gene has CDR1 SGHRS and CDR2 YFSETQ. This CDR3 is 15 amino acids long. CDR3 DNA: TGCGCCAGCAGCTTCGCGGGACAGGGAGACGCTGAAGCTTTCTTT. Its translation: CASSFAGQGDAEAFF.

V and J are TRBV19 and TRBJ2-2; 15 nucleotides agree with TRBD2. The germline CDR1 and CDR2 sequences are LNHDA and SQIVND (reference sequence). The trim removed 3 bases at V and 2 bases at J, leaving 7 bases unmatched. The CDR3 is 19 residues long. For the CDR3, the DNA is TGTGCCAGTAGTATTACCAGGACTAGCGGGAGGGTTAACACCGGGGAGCTGTTTTTT. Translating it yields CASSITRTSGRVNTGELFF. The variable domain in full, completed from reference TRBV19 and TRBJ2-2, reads DGGITQSPKYLFRKEGQNVTLSCEQNLNHDAMYWYRQDPGQGLRLIYYSQIVNDFQKGDIAEGYSVSREKKESFPLTVTSAQKNPTAFYLCASSITRTSGRVNTGELFFGEGSRLTVL.

This sequence joins TRBV5-1 and TRBJ2-7, with D perhaps matching TRBD2 (5 bases). Trimming cost V 2 bases and J 2 bases, with 14 bases left between them. Germline CDR1 reads SGHRS; CDR2 reads YFSETQ. This CDR3 has 15 residues. CDR3 protein: CASSFNLAGAYEQYF. In nucleotides, the CDR3 is TGCGCCAGCAGCTTTAATCTAGCTGGGGCCTACGAGCAGTACTTC. Full variable domain (outside the CDR3, taken from reference TRBV5-1 and TRBJ2-7): KAGVTQTPRYLIKTRGQQVTLSCSPISGHRSVSWYQQTPGQGLQFLFEYFSETQRNKGNFPGRFSGRQFSNSRSEMNVSTLELGDSALYLCASSFNLAGAYEQYFGPGTRLTVT.

This chain connects TRBV4-1 to TRBJ2-3, with TRBD2 as a possible D gene (6 bases). CDR3 size: 16 residues. From germline, CDR1 is MGHRA and CDR2 YSYEKL. Trimming left V 0 bases short and J 1 base short, with 11 bases between. CDR3 in DNA: TGCGCCAGCAGCCAAGATCGTGGAGGGGGCACAGATACGCAGTATTTT. It yields the protein CASSQDRGGGTDTQYF.

J is TRBJ2-1 and V is TRBV11-3; 8 positions agree with TRBD2. Germline loops: CDR1 SGHNT, CDR2 YENEEA. Losses at the gene ends were 7 bases for V and 7 bases for J; bases not matched to a gene: 9. CDR3 length equals 14 residues. Written as DNA, the CDR3 is TGTGCCAGCACCCCGGGACTAGGAGGGAATGAGCAGTTCTTC. Protein sequence: CASTPGLGGNEQFF.

The chain employs TRBV12-3 or TRBV12-4 and TRBJ1-1; D might be TRBD1 (6 bases). The CDR3 covers 13 residues. Trimming removed 5 bases from V and 6 bases from J, with 13 bases in between. For the CDR3, the DNA is TGTGCCAGCAGTAACACAGGGATGGCTGAAGCTTTCTTT. Its translation is CASSNTGMAEAFF.

This chain uses TRBV7-2 with TRBJ1-5; 8 positions match TRBD1. Germline-derived CDR1 and CDR2 are SGHTA and FQGNSA. Trimming took 4 bases from V and 3 from J; bases not matched to a gene: 5. This CDR3 spans 15 amino acids. CDR3 nucleotide sequence: TGTGCCAGCAGCTCCCAGACAGGGGTCAATCAGCCCCAGCATTTT. Its protein is CASSSQTGVNQPQHF.

The chain links TRBV18 to TRBJ1-1, with TRBD1 matching 10 bases. From germline, CDR1 is KGHSH and CDR2 LQKENI. V was pared by 5 bases and J by 3 bases, with 6 bases of the junction left unmatched. The CDR3 runs 15 residues. CDR3: CASSSTGQGYTEAFF. In DNA, the CDR3 is TGTGCCAGCTCATCGACGGGACAGGGGTACACTGAAGCTTTCTTT.

This clone was detected only once. The J gene is TRBJ2-7, the V gene TRBV13, with D perhaps matching TRBD2 (6 bases). V lost 1 base to trimming and J lost 5 bases, with 9 bases between them. The CDR3 loop spans 13 amino acids. Per the germline V gene, CDR1 is PRHDT and CDR2 is FYEKMQ (reference sequence). The CDR3 is CASSLELANEQYF. Here the CDR3 DNA reads TGTGCCAGCAGCTTAGAACTAGCTAACGAGCAGTACTTC.

This chain connects TRBV24-1 to TRBJ2-3; TRBD1 is a possible D gene (6 bases). V lost 3 bases to trimming and J lost 0 bases, with 21 bases between them. This CDR3 spans 19 amino acids. Germline-derived CDR1 and CDR2 are KGHDR and SFDVKD. The CDR3 DNA follows: TGTGCCACCAGTGATCGGAGGATTACAGGGACCTTTAGCACAGATACGCAGTATTTT. This encodes CATSDRRITGTFSTDTQYF.

DNA of the CDR3: TGCGCCAGCAGCTCTCCGGGACTAGCTACAGATACGCAGTATTTT. Amino acids: CASSSPGLATDTQYF. This chain links TRBV5-1 with TRBJ2-3, with 9 bases aligning to TRBD2. The trim removed 3 bases at V and 3 bases at J, leaving 5 bases unmatched. The CDR3 has 15 amino acids. CDR1 is SGHRS and CDR2 is YFSETQ in the germline V gene. Full variable domain (remainder filled in from reference TRBV5-1 and TRBJ2-3): KAGVTQTPRYLIKTRGQQVTLSCSPISGHRSVSWYQQTPGQGLQFLFEYFSETQRNKGNFPGRFSGRQFSNSRSEMNVSTLELGDSALYLCASSSPGLATDTQYFGPGTRLTVL.

The chain recombines TRBV7-8 with TRBJ1-6; D is possibly TRBD1 (6 bases). CDR3 length equals 18 residues. V was clipped by 2 bases and J by 1 base, with 15 bases between them. Looked up from germline, CDR1 is SGHVS and CDR2 is FQNEAQ. In nucleotides, the CDR3 is TGTGCCAGCAGCTTAATCTCGGGGGGCGGATCCTATAATTCACCCCTCCACTTT. It translates to CASSLISGGGSYNSPLHF.

J is TRBJ1-2 and V is TRBV9; TRBD1 is a possible D gene (5 bases). This CDR3 has 12 amino acids. V was shortened by 2 bases and J by 11 bases, with 13 bases between the two germline ends. The germline V gene has CDR1 SGDLS and CDR2 YYNGEE. DNA for the CDR3: TGTGCCAGCAGCGTCGACCAGGGTTTATACACCTTC. Protein: CASSVDQGLYTF.

This clone was seen only once. The chain links TRBV30 to TRBJ1-5; a weak D match, TRBD1 (5 bases). The CDR3 loop spans 14 amino acids. Germline assignment: CDR1 GTSNPN and CDR2 SVGIG (reference sequence). Trimming stripped 2 bases from V and 4 bases from J, with 12 bases between. The CDR3 spells CAWSHQGGNQPQHF. The CDR3 nucleotides read TGTGCCTGGAGTCATCAGGGTGGGAATCAGCCCCAGCATTTT.

Only a few counts were recorded for this clone. V usage is TRBV3-1 (or the pseudogene TRBV3-2) and J usage is TRBJ2-3; TRBD2 might be the D (5 bases). Germline values: CDR1 LGHDT, CDR2 YNNKEL (reference sequence). Trimming stripped 1 base from V and 5 bases from J, with 10 bases between. This CDR3 has 14 amino acids. CDR3 sequence (DNA): TGTGCCAGCAGCCAAGTAGCCGCGGGAGATACGCAGTATTTT. Translated: CASSQVAAGDTQYF.

CDR3 sequence: CASSSTGLPAFF. The CDR3 nucleotides read TGTGCCAGCAGCTCGACAGGGCTGCCAGCTTTCTTT. The gene calls are TRBV7-9 and TRBJ1-1; TRBD1 matches at 7 bases. Germline CDR1 and CDR2: SEHNR and FQNEAQ (reference sequence). J was trimmed by 10 bases and V by 4 bases; bases with no gene match: 6. The CDR3 totals 12 residues.

The gene calls are TRBV27 and TRBJ1-6, with D perhaps TRBD1 (6 bases). Germline loops: CDR1 MNHEY, CDR2 SMNVEV (reference sequence). Between the trimmed V and J ends, which lost 4 bases and 8 bases, there was a span of 12 bases. The CDR3 extends over 14 amino acids. For the CDR3, the DNA is TGTGCCAGCAGTTGGGGGGGGCCGTATTCACCCCTCCACTTT. Encoded protein: CASSWGGPYSPLHF.

The chain combines TRBV5-1 with TRBJ2-1; TRBD2 agrees at 7 bases. Germline V lookup: CDR1 SGHRS, CDR2 YFSETQ. With 1 base clipped from V and 5 bases from J, the junction kept 6 bases outside the gene matches. The CDR3 totals 15 residues. The CDR3 DNA follows: TGCGCCAGCAGCTTGATGGCAGCGGGAAACAATGAGCAGTTCTTC. Amino acid sequence: CASSLMAAGNNEQFF.

The CDR3 here is CASSVTGGVGEKLFF. In nucleotides, the CDR3 is TGTGCCAGCAGTGTCACAGGGGGAGTAGGTGAAAAACTGTTTTTT. The chain links TRBV2 to TRBJ1-4, with 8 bases aligning to TRBD1. Germline V gives CDR1 SNHLY, CDR2 FYNNEI. The CDR3 is 15 residues long. V shed 4 bases and J 7 bases; nucleotides not matched to a gene: 8.

In its sample, this clone was seen a few times. The V gene is TRBV12-5, the J gene TRBJ2-4; tentative D call: TRBD1 (6 bases). CDR1 and CDR2 from the germline V gene are LGHNT and FRNRAP. Trimming took 6 bases from V and 6 from J, leaving 18 bases between them. CDR3 length: 15 residues. For the CDR3, the DNA is TGTGCTAGTGGGTCGGAACAGGGACGGGGAAACATTCAGTACTTC. Protein sequence: CASGSEQGRGNIQYF.

The V call is TRBV5-1, the J call TRBJ2-3, with 9 bases matching TRBD2. The ends lost 1 base at V and 1 base at J; junction bases unmatched: 4. The CDR3 runs to 16 residues. Germline V CDR1 and CDR2: SGHRS, YFSETQ. CDR3 sequence: CASSLTVAGGTDTQYF. In DNA form, the CDR3 reads TGCGCCAGCAGCTTGACGGTAGCGGGAGGCACAGATACGCAGTATTTT.

This sequence joins TRBV5-4 and TRBJ2-3, with TRBD2 identical over 11 bases. CDR1 is SGHNT, CDR2 YYREEE, per germline (reference sequence). J gave up 2 bases and V 4 bases, and 6 bases lay outside the gene matches. CDR3 length: 16 residues. The chain's CDR3 is CASSGGTSGITDTQYF. In DNA form, the CDR3 reads TGTGCCAGCAGCGGGGGGACTAGCGGAATCACAGATACGCAGTATTTT.

This rearrangement joins TRBV30 to TRBJ2-1, with 14 bases aligning to TRBD2. CDR1 is GTSNPN and CDR2 is SVGIG in the germline V gene (reference sequence). The V and J ends lost 5 bases and 9 bases, in that order; junction bases with no gene match: 6. The CDR3 is 14 residues long. CDR3 DNA sequence: TGTGCCTGGGGGGGACTAGCGGGAGCGGGTGAGCAGTTCTTC. Protein product: CAWGGLAGAGEQFF.

The chain joins TRBV6-1 to TRBJ2-3; 7 bases agree with TRBD2. CDR3 length equals 15 residues. Per germline, CDR1 MNHNS and CDR2 SASEGT. Trimming at V came to 2 bases and at J to 2 bases, leaving 4 bases not matched to a gene. CDR3 residues: CASSESGAFTDTQYF. CDR3 nucleotide sequence: TGTGCCAGCAGTGAAAGCGGGGCTTTCACAGATACGCAGTATTTT.

This sequence joins TRBV6-5 and TRBJ1-6; D is unresolved. V shed 7 bases and J shed 8 bases, with 12 bases lying between them. CDR3 size: 13 residues. From germline, CDR1 is MNHEY and CDR2 SVGAGI. Written as DNA, the CDR3 is TGTGCCAGCACGCAGGAATGGGATTCACCCCTCCACTTT. It is translated as CASTQEWDSPLHF.

This clone was found once. This sequence joins TRBV13 and TRBJ2-1, with TRBD2 matching 10 bases. Trimming at V came to 0 bases and at J to 4 bases, leaving 3 bases not matched to a gene. The CDR3 runs 16 residues. Germline values: CDR1 PRHDT, CDR2 FYEKMQ (reference sequence). The chain's CDR3 is CASSLGLAGKYNEQFF. Written as DNA, the CDR3 is TGTGCCAGCAGCTTAGGACTAGCGGGAAAATACAATGAGCAGTTCTTC.

This rearrangement joins TRBV3-1 (or the pseudogene TRBV3-2) to TRBJ2-7, with 11 bases fitting TRBD2. J was trimmed by 4 bases and V by 3 bases; bases with no gene match: 5. CDR3 size: 15 residues. Germline CDR1 LGHDT, CDR2 YNNKEL (reference sequence). The CDR3 region is CASSQGLAEGYEQYF. The CDR3, as DNA: TGTGCCAGCAGCCAGGGACTAGCGGAAGGGTACGAGCAGTACTTC.

J is TRBJ2-7 and V is TRBV24-1; 7 bases match TRBD2. CDR3 size: 13 residues. Germline assignment: CDR1 KGHDR and CDR2 SFDVKD. V gave up 6 bases and J gave up 6 bases; unmatched junction bases: 7. The CDR3 spells CATSRDYSAEQYF. As DNA, the CDR3 is TGTGCCACCAGTCGGGACTACTCAGCCGAGCAGTACTTC.

This clone was counted once. This rearrangement joins TRBV28 to TRBJ1-2; 8 bases map to TRBD1. The V segment lost 4 bases and the J segment 3 bases; nucleotides outside the gene matches: 10. The germline gives CDR1 MDHEN, CDR2 SYDVKM. The CDR3 spans 16 residues. In DNA, the CDR3 is TGTGCCAGCAGTTCACCTAGGACAGGGAGTGACTATGGCTACACCTTC. Amino acid sequence: CASSSPRTGSDYGYTF.